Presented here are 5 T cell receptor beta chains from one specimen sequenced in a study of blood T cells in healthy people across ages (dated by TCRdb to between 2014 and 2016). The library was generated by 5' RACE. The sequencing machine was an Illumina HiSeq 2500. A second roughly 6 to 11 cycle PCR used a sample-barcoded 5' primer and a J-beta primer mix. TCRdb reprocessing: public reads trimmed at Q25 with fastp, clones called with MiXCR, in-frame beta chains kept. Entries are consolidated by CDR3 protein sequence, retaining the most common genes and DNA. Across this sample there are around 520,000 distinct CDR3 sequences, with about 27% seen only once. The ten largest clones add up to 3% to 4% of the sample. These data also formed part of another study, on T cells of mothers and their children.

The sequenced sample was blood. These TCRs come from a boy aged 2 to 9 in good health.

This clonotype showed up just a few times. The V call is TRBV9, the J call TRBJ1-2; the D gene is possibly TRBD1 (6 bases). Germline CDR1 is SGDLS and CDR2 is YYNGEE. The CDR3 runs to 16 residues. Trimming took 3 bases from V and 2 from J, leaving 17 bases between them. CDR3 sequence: CASSASPQGQNYGYTF. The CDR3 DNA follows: TGTGCCAGCAGCGCTAGCCCTCAGGGGCAGAACTATGGCTACACCTTC.

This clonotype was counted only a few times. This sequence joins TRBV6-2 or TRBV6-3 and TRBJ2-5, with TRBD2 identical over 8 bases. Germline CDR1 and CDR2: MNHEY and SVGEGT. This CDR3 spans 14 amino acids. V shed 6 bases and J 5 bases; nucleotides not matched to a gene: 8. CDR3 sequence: CASRERGGLETQYF. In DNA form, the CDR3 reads TGTGCCAGCAGAGAACGGGGGGGCCTGGAGACCCAGTACTTC.

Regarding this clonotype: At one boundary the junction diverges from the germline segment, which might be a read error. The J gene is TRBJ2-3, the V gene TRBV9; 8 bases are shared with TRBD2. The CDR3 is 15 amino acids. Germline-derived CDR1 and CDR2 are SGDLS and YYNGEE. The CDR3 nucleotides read TGTGCCAGCAGTGTAGAGGTAGCGGGGACAGATACGCAGTATTTT. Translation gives CASSVEVAGTDTQYF.

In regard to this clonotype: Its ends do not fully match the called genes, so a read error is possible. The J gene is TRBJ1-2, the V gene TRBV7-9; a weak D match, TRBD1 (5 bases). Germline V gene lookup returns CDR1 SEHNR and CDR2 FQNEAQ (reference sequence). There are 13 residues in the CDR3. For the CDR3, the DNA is TGTGCCAGCAGCTTAGGGTCCAGGGATGGCCACACCTTC. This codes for CASSLGSRDGHTF. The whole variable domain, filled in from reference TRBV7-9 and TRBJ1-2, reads DTGVSQNPRHKITKRGQNVTFRCDPISEHNRLYWYRQTLGQGPEFLTYFQNEAQLEKSRLLSDRFSAERPKGSFSTLEIQRTEQGDSAMYLCASSLGSRDGHTFGSGTRLTVV.

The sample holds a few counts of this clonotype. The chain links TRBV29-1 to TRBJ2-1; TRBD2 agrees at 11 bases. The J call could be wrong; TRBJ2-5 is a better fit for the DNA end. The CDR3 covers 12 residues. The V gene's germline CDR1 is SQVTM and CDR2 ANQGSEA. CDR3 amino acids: CSVEGLADTQYF. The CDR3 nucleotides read TGCAGCGTTGAGGGACTAGCGGATACCCAGTACTTC.